This is a list of T cell receptor beta chains from one sample in a study of blood T cell repertoires in COVID-19. Sequencing was performed with immunoSEQ multiplex PCR; in TCRdb, only in-frame clones are kept and a portion is missing. The sample comprises about 180,000 clones, about 81% of which are singletons, and about an eighth rests with the top ten. What was sequenced was peripheral blood. These receptors all stem from a woman of 80 years or more with COVID-19, enrolled during active disease. The conserved cysteine and the conserved F or W are not part of the CDR3 here. The order of the fields is D gene, CDR3 length, V gene, CDR3 protein. The D gene is left open where the match is weak.

-,15,TRBV4-2,ASSQDWAGRSYNEQF
TRBD2,11,TRBV28,ASRRERGGELF
-,13,TRBV5-1,ASKPGGLAADTQY
-,12,TRBV2,ASSVEGHGYGYT
-,14,TRBV28,ASSLTGRWAGNTIY
TRBD1,14,TRBV13,ASSLRLGQRTYEQY
TRBD2,12,TRBV13,ASRTSAGVREQY
-,13,TRBV5-4,ASSLGVTAYNEQF
TRBD1,12,TRBV4-1,ASSRDRGSYEQY
-,16,TRBV27,ASSTRRGRGGRNTEAF
-,16,TRBV18,ASSPEATADRGNQPQH
TRBD2,15,TRBV4-2,ASSPWTSGGAWNEQF
TRBD2,14,TRBV24-1,ATSDFGGEGLNEQF
-,9,TRBV6-5,ASRRGYEAF
TRBD2,11,TRBV4-2,ASSLAGENIQY
TRBD2,15,TRBV27,ASSLYARLALADTQY
-,13,TRBV5-8,ASSFSGLHTDTQY
TRBD2,12,TRBV29-1,SARGLAGFNEQF
TRBD1,14,TRBV6-1,ASSVSVGQGSYGYT
-,13,TRBV19,ASSITGLNTGELF
TRBD2,13,TRBV3-1/TRBV3-2,ASSQIAGVGETQY
-,12,TRBV7-8,ASSLLGVRSPLH
TRBD2,13,TRBV5-4,ASSSEREVGNEQF
TRBD2,14,TRBV5-1,ASSPGGGRATGELF
-,15,TRBV2,ASSSFLAGRAYNEQF
TRBD1,13,TRBV6-6,ASSYLTGGEETQY
-,11,TRBV2,ASSGQPTDTQY
-,14,TRBV18,ASSPEQGTATGELF
-,12,TRBV19,ASKNGRGAGELF
-,11,TRBV7-9,ASSLGALDTQY
-,10,TRBV18,ASSLAPYEQY
-,12,TRBV6-5,ASSYGLGSYEQY